This T cell receptor (beta chain) was captured in a study of shared clonotypes between healthy human individuals. The overall study: The cohort comprised a couple of women and three men. Their ages spanned 18 to 49 years.

Each replicate PCR on the sorted subsets used about 0.2 ug DNA (approximately 27,000 T cell genomes). Only in-frame clones appear in the TCRdb table, and some are missing; sequencing was by immunoSEQ multiplex PCR. The data contain 2 million to 3 million clones, under 95% of them singletons. Remarks on this clone: Its antigen is still unknown.

Whole-study findings and limits: For naive CD4 cells, approximately 5% of clonotypes were shared across a handful of donors.

From germline, CDR1 is SGHTA and CDR2 FQGNSA. The junction had 7 bases not matched to a gene; V was cut back by 6 bases and J by 0 bases. The CDR3 is 15 residues long. The rearrangement uses TRBV7-2 and TRBJ2-7, with 8 bases matching TRBD2. What was sequenced was naive CD4+ T cells from PBMCs. Subset reported: CD45RA+ positively selected. The receptor comes from a young man in good health. Some clones in this sample may be carry-over from other donors' samples. The CDR3, as DNA: TGTGCCAGCAGGACCACAGCGGGAGACTCCTACGAGCAGTACTTC. Translated, it gives CASRTTAGDSYEQYF. Looking up the rest from reference TRBV7-2 and TRBJ2-7 gives the full variable domain: GAGVSQSPSNKVTEKGKDVELRCDPISGHTALYWYRQSLGQGLEFLIYFQGNSAPDKSGLPSDRFSAERTGGSVSTLTIQRTQQEDSAVYLCASRTTAGDSYEQYFGPGTRLTVT.